The next 21 T cell receptor beta chains were all read from a single sample in a study of technical replicates of blood from a handful of donors. Profiling relied on immunoSEQ multiplex PCR, and the TCRdb table lists in-frame clones only, not all of them. Of some 80,000 clones detected, approximately 97% appear once; the ten largest clones hold 0.29%. The specimen sequenced was T cells isolated from PBMCs. The source is a human donor in good health.

CDR3 DNA sequence: TGTGCCTGGAGTGTACTTCGGGTTGATGACACTGAAGCTTTCTTT. Protein sequence: CAWSVLRVDDTEAFF. The chain carries TRBV30 and TRBJ1-1; D call uncertain. The germline CDR1 and CDR2 sequences are GTSNPN and SVGIG (reference sequence). This CDR3 region has 15 residues. Trimming cost V 0 bases and J 3 bases, with 14 bases left between them. Combining the CDR3 with reference TRBV30 and TRBJ1-1 gives the whole variable domain SQTIHQWPATLVQPVGSPLSLECTVEGTSNPNLYWYRQAAGRGLQLLFYSVGIGQISSEVPQNLSASRPQDRQFILSSKKLLLSDSGFYLCAWSVLRVDDTEAFFGQGTRLTVV.

This clone was detected once. The rearrangement links TRBV2 to TRBJ2-2; 8 bases are shared with TRBD1. The CDR3 has 15 amino acids. V trimming: 4 bases; J trimming: 5 bases; junction bases outside the gene matches: 6. CDR1 and CDR2 (germline): SNHLY, FYNNEI. This CDR3 reads CASSGFRGRTGELFF. CDR3 DNA sequence: TGTGCCAGCAGTGGGTTCAGGGGGCGTACCGGGGAGCTGTTTTTT.

This CDR3 reads CASSEYGTVGNQPQHF. The CDR3 DNA is TGTGCCAGCAGTGAATATGGGACAGTTGGCAATCAGCCCCAGCATTTT. The J gene is TRBJ1-5, the V gene TRBV25-1; TRBD1 aligns across 7 bases. The germline CDR1 and CDR2 sequences are MGHDK and SYGVNS. V dropped 0 bases and J dropped 2; count of bases not matched to a gene: 4. This CDR3 has 16 amino acids.

This clone has just one count. The chain combines TRBV6-1 with TRBJ2-7; 8 bases line up with TRBD2. The CDR3 spans 14 residues. Germline V gene data show CDR1 as MNHNS and CDR2 as SASEGT. V lost 4 bases and J lost 4; bases outside the gene matches: 6. Written as DNA, the CDR3 is TGTGCCAGCAGTGCAAGCGGGAGCGTATACGAGCAGTACTTC. Protein product: CASSASGSVYEQYF.

A word on this clone: The identical CDR3 is also encoded by other nucleotide sequences in the sample. This chain joins TRBV29-1 and TRBJ1-2; the D is unclear. Trimming took 3 bases from V and 1 from J, leaving 6 bases between them. The CDR3 consists of 12 residues. Germline V CDR1 and CDR2: SQVTM, ANQGSEA. The CDR3 region has the DNA TGCAGCGTTGAGGAGGGTAACTATGGCTACACCTTC. Its translation: CSVEEGNYGYTF. Full variable domain (missing parts from reference TRBV29-1 and TRBJ1-2): SAVISQKPSRDICQRGTSLTIQCQVDSQVTMMFWYRQQPGQSLTLIATANQGSEATYESGFVIDKFPISRPNLTFSTLTVSNMSPEDSSIYLCSVEEGNYGYTFGSGTRLTVV.

The rearrangement joins TRBV29-1 to TRBJ1-2, with 7 nucleotides matching TRBD1. The ends lost 4 bases at V and 0 bases at J; junction bases unmatched: 8. Germline lookup yields CDR1 SQVTM and CDR2 ANQGSEA. The CDR3 runs to 15 residues. DNA of the CDR3: TGCAGCGTTGTAGACAGGGCTCCCTCTAACTATGGCTACACCTTC. This encodes CSVVDRAPSNYGYTF.

The chain uses TRBV11-2 and TRBJ1-1; a weak D match, TRBD1 (6 bases). Trimming cost V 6 bases and J 6 bases, with 11 bases left between them. Per the germline V gene, CDR1 is SGHAT and CDR2 is FQNNGV. This CDR3 is built from 12 residues. The CDR3 reads CASRQGFAEAFF. The CDR3 region has the DNA TGTGCCAGCAGGCAGGGGTTCGCTGAAGCTTTCTTT.

This clone was recorded a few times. The V and J genes are TRBV7-2 and TRBJ1-1; no definite D call. The CDR3 is 13 amino acids. V was trimmed by 3 bases and J by 0 bases, leaving 5 bases between them. Germline CDR1 SGHTA, CDR2 FQGNSA. This chain's CDR3 is CASSLHLNTEAFF. The CDR3 region has the DNA TGTGCCAGCAGCTTGCACTTGAACACTGAAGCTTTCTTT.

The chain links TRBV9 to TRBJ2-1; TRBD2 matches 7 bases. V lost 4 bases, J lost 5 bases, and 18 bases stayed unmatched. The CDR3 has 18 residues. CDR1 and CDR2 (germline): SGDLS, YYNGEE. The chain's CDR3 is CASSPWVSGLGVNNEQFF. CDR3 in DNA: TGTGCCAGCAGCCCGTGGGTCTCAGGACTAGGGGTGAACAATGAGCAGTTCTTC.

The J gene is TRBJ2-5, the V gene TRBV4-2, with D possibly matching TRBD2 (5 bases). The closer fit of TRBJ2-7 to the DNA end suggests the J call may be wrong. From germline, CDR1 is LGHNA and CDR2 YNFKEQ. The CDR3 is 15 residues long. CDR3 sequence: CASSQDGAVSYEQYF. CDR3 DNA: TGTGCCAGCAGCCAAGATGGAGCGGTAAGCTACGAGCAGTACTTC.

V usage is TRBV7-3 and J usage is TRBJ2-2; TRBD2 matches 7 bases. The V gene's germline CDR1 is SGHTA and CDR2 FQGTGA. The V and J ends lost 5 bases and 5 bases, in that order; junction bases with no gene match: 11. The CDR3 sequence is 16 residues long. The CDR3 region has the DNA TGTGCCAGCAGCCTCCGGGACTATAGATCAACCGGGGAGCTGTTTTTT. Translation gives CASSLRDYRSTGELFF.

The gene calls are TRBV25-1 and TRBJ2-7; D ambiguous. Germline CDR1 reads MGHDK; CDR2 reads SYGVNS. With 3 bases removed from V and 2 bases from J, the gap between germline ends came to 8 bases. The CDR3 consists of 13 residues. The CDR3 spells CASSDQLAYEQYF. As DNA, the CDR3 is TGTGCCAGCAGTGACCAGCTAGCCTACGAGCAGTACTTC.

V is TRBV27 and J is TRBJ2-7, with 7 bases lining up with TRBD1. The junction had 7 bases not matched to a gene; V was cut back by 2 bases and J by 6 bases. This CDR3 contains 14 residues. Germline lookup yields CDR1 MNHEY and CDR2 SMNVEV (reference sequence). Here the CDR3 reads CASSLDRVGSEQYF. CDR3 in DNA: TGTGCCAGCAGTTTAGACAGGGTGGGGAGCGAGCAGTACTTC.

The V call is TRBV5-1, the J call TRBJ1-2; TRBD1 matches 7 bases. Germline CDR1 and CDR2: SGHRS and YFSETQ. The length of the CDR3 is 16 residues. After removal of 0 bases from V and 0 bases from J, the junction contained 5 bases not matched to a gene. The DNA for the CDR3 is TGCGCCAGCAGCTTGGGGGACAGCTCCTCTAACTATGGCTACACCTTC. The encoded protein is CASSLGDSSSNYGYTF.

The chain links TRBV11-2 to TRBJ2-5; 12 nucleotides align to TRBD1. V gave up 5 bases and J gave up 5 bases; unmatched junction bases: 6. This CDR3 comprises 15 residues. Germline loops: CDR1 SGHAT, CDR2 FQNNGV. The CDR3 protein is CASSDGTGGSETQYF. The CDR3 DNA is TGTGCCAGCAGCGACGGGACAGGGGGCAGCGAGACCCAGTACTTC.

The rearrangement joins TRBV12-2 to TRBJ2-3; the D call TRBD2 from the table was never checked on the DNA. TRBV12-2 is classified as a pseudogene. The CDR3 has 15 amino acids. As DNA, the CDR3 is TGTGCAAGTCGCTTAACCGGGACTAGCACAGATACGCAGTATTTT. Translated: CASRLTGTSTDTQYF.

This chain joins TRBV27 and TRBJ2-7; 8 nucleotides agree with TRBD1. This CDR3 comprises 15 residues. The V segment lost 2 bases and the J segment 0 bases; nucleotides outside the gene matches: 3. The germline CDR1 and CDR2 sequences are MNHEY and SMNVEV (reference sequence). CDR3 sequence reads: CASSLRTGFSYEQYF. The DNA of the CDR3 is TGTGCCAGCAGTTTAAGGACAGGGTTCTCCTACGAGCAGTACTTC.

The chain recombines TRBV14 with TRBJ1-2, with TRBD1 as a possible D gene (5 bases). The V gene's germline CDR1 is SGHDN and CDR2 FVKESK. Trimming took 4 bases from V and 3 from J, leaving 21 bases between them. The CDR3 totals 17 residues. CDR3 sequence reads: CASSLGGEGQLYYGYTF. The CDR3 nucleotides read TGTGCCAGCAGCCTCGGGGGGGAAGGTCAGTTGTACTATGGCTACACCTTC.

This sequence joins TRBV9 and TRBJ2-1, with TRBD2 matching 9 bases. This CDR3 spans 15 amino acids. In germline, CDR1 is SGDLS, CDR2 YYNGEE. The trim removed 2 bases at V and 2 bases at J, leaving 2 bases unmatched. The CDR3: CASSVRLAAYNEQFF. CDR3 nucleotides: TGTGCCAGCAGCGTTCGACTAGCGGCCTACAATGAGCAGTTCTTC.

The chain couples TRBV7-9 to TRBJ2-7, with TRBD2 matching 9 bases. Trimming at V came to 1 base and at J to 7 bases, leaving 8 bases not matched to a gene. This CDR3 region has 15 residues. Germline CDR1 reads SEHNR; CDR2 reads FQNEAQ (reference sequence). The CDR3 spells CASSLELAGPREQYF. The CDR3 DNA reads as TGTGCCAGCAGCTTAGAGCTAGCGGGGCCCCGGGAGCAGTACTTC.

The chain recombines TRBV19 with TRBJ2-5; D possibly corresponds to TRBD2 (6 bases). Germline loops: CDR1 LNHDA, CDR2 SQIVND (reference sequence). V lost 1 base and J 1 base, leaving 13 bases between the germline ends. The CDR3 extends over 16 amino acids. DNA for the CDR3: TGTGCCAGTAGTATAGGGGTAGCGGTGATCCAAGAGACCCAGTACTTC. It encodes CASSIGVAVIQETQYF.